One sample yielded the 16 T cell receptor beta chains listed below, sequenced in a study of a mutant IDH1 vaccine in newly diagnosed glioma. No cognate antigen is known for these TCRs. Clones were sequenced by immunoSEQ multiplex PCR, and TCRdb holds only the in-frame ones, with some missing. The sample has approximately 34,000 clones; roughly 90% are singletons. The time point is: week 47, end of study. Every vaccine dose comprised 300 ug of mutant IDH1 20-mer peptide plus topical imiquimod. The sequenced sample was PBMCs, obtained from a glioma patient whose treatment included an IDH1 peptide vaccine. All receptors derive from a man aged 40-50 years with glioma.

Here the CDR3 reads CASSLLSSGDTDTQYF. As DNA, the CDR3 is TGCGCCAGCAGCCTATTGAGTAGCGGGGACACAGATACGCAGTATTTT. The rearrangement joins TRBV5-1 to TRBJ2-3; 8 nucleotides match TRBD2. The CDR3 runs to 16 residues. From germline, CDR1 is SGHRS and CDR2 YFSETQ. Trimming took 4 bases from V and 2 from J; bases not matched to a gene: 9.

This clone appeared once. The V call is TRBV18, the J call TRBJ2-2; 8 positions agree with TRBD1. This CDR3 comprises 17 residues. CDR1 and CDR2 (germline): KGHSH, LQKENI. Trimming removed 5 bases from V and 4 bases from J; junction bases left unmatched: 12. The CDR3 is CASSSIPVTGGTGELFF. Here the CDR3 DNA reads TGTGCCAGCTCATCAATTCCCGTTACAGGGGGCACCGGGGAGCTGTTTTTT.

Concerning this clone: The junction does not match germline at one end; this may be a read error. The chain links TRBV4-2 to TRBJ1-4, with D tentatively TRBD1 (5 bases). CDR3 length: 19 amino acids. CDR1 LGHNA and CDR2 YNFKEQ come from the germline V gene. The CDR3 here is CASSQEIMGRGLTSEKLFF. CDR3 DNA: TGTGCCAGCAGCCAAGAAATTATGGGTAGGGGTTTGACTAGTGAAAAACTGTTTTTT.

This chain uses TRBV7-9 with TRBJ1-4; D unclear. This CDR3 region has 13 residues. Trimming took 5 bases from V and 7 from J, leaving 11 bases between them. CDR1 and CDR2 from the germline V gene are SEHNR and FQNEAQ (reference sequence). In DNA, the CDR3 is TGTGCCAGCAGCAATCTAGAGAGTGAAAAACTGTTTTTT. Translating gives CASSNLESEKLFF.

V and J are TRBV5-6 and TRBJ2-7; D is possibly TRBD2 (6 bases). The ends were cut back, 4 bases at V and 0 bases at J, with 11 bases in the middle. The CDR3 loop spans 14 amino acids. CDR1 and CDR2 (germline): SGHDT, YYEEEE. In DNA, the CDR3 is TGTGCCAGCAGCGGGGGACTGATCTCCTACGAGCAGTACTTC. Translation: CASSGGLISYEQYF.

V and J are TRBV27 and TRBJ1-2; 7 positions match TRBD1. V shed 7 bases, J shed 4 bases, and the junction held 6 bases outside the gene matches. Germline V gene data show CDR1 as MNHEY and CDR2 as SMNVEV (reference sequence). The CDR3 covers 13 residues. CDR3 DNA: TGTGCCAGCAAAATCGGACAGGCCTATGGCTACACCTTC. Protein: CASKIGQAYGYTF.

The rearrangement joins TRBV14 to TRBJ1-1; possibly TRBD1 for D (6 bases). V was trimmed by 3 bases and J by 3 bases, leaving 14 bases between them. The V gene's germline CDR1 is SGHDN and CDR2 FVKESK. This CDR3 is 15 amino acids long. The CDR3 DNA reads TGTGCCAGCAGCCAGGCCGGGGGCCGGCACACTGAAGCTTTCTTT. This codes for CASSQAGGRHTEAFF.

This chain uses TRBV28 with TRBJ1-2, with D unclear. Trimming stripped 2 bases from V and 8 bases from J, with 9 bases between. The germline V gene encodes CDR1 MDHEN and CDR2 SYDVKM. There are 12 residues in the CDR3. CDR3 nucleotides: TGTGCCAGCAGTTTAGAACCTGAAGGCTACACCTTC. Translated: CASSLEPEGYTF.

V and J are TRBV6-5 and TRBJ2-3, with 7 bases lining up with TRBD1. The germline V gene encodes CDR1 MNHEY and CDR2 SVGAGI. The CDR3 length is 13 residues. Trimming at V came to 2 bases and at J to 9 bases, leaving 5 bases not matched to a gene. The CDR3 coding sequence is TGTGCCAGCAGTTACGATGGACAGGTCACGCAGTATTTT. This translates into CASSYDGQVTQYF.

The rearrangement joins TRBV27 to TRBJ2-2, with D uncertain. V lost 3 bases and J lost 0, with 11 bases in between. This CDR3 is built from 16 residues. Germline V gene lookup returns CDR1 MNHEY and CDR2 SMNVEV (reference sequence). This CDR3 is CASSFISFANTGELFF. The CDR3 region has the DNA TGTGCCAGCAGTTTTATCTCCTTCGCGAACACCGGGGAGCTGTTTTTT.

This clone was found a few times. The J gene is TRBJ2-5, the V gene TRBV25-1; D tentatively fits TRBD1 or TRBD2 (7 bases each). CDR1 is MGHDK, CDR2 SYGVNS, per germline. The CDR3 totals 14 residues. The germline V and J ends were trimmed by 8 bases and 3 bases, with 16 bases remaining between them. In DNA, the CDR3 is TGTGCCAGCGAGGTGGGAGGGGGCAAAGAGACCCAGTACTTC. It specifies CASEVGGGKETQYF.

About this clone: A junction boundary mismatches the germline segment, possibly from a read error. The J gene is TRBJ1-4, the V gene TRBV5-1; D gene uncertain. CDR3 size: 18 residues. Germline assignment: CDR1 SGHRS and CDR2 YFSETQ. The chain's CDR3 is CASSSSVGSTATNEKLSF. CDR3 nucleotide sequence: TGCGCCAGCAGCTCCTCCGTGGGCTCGACTGCAACTAATGAAAAACTGTCTTTT.

This sequence joins TRBV5-3 and TRBJ2-2; 10 nucleotides align to TRBD2. TRBV5-3 is an ORF for which the function is uncertain. The CDR3 sequence is 16 residues long. J gave up 3 bases and V 4 bases, and 6 bases lay outside the gene matches. The DNA of the CDR3 is TGTGCCAGAAGCCACACACTAGCGGGGTACACCGGGGAGCTGTTTTTT. Translation: CARSHTLAGYTGELFF.

The CDR3 sequence: CASSLLPDGNTEAFF. In DNA form, the CDR3 reads TGTGCCAGCAGCTTACTCCCGGACGGGAACACTGAAGCTTTCTTT. The chain carries TRBV13 and TRBJ1-1; D gene unclear. The V and J ends lost 2 bases and 1 base respectively, with 11 bases between them. Germline assignment: CDR1 PRHDT and CDR2 FYEKMQ (reference sequence). This CDR3 contains 15 residues.

The rearrangement links TRBV28 to TRBJ1-1; the match to TRBD1 covers 7 bases. The CDR3 extends over 16 amino acids. The trim removed 4 bases at V and 3 bases at J, leaving 11 bases unmatched. Germline lookup yields CDR1 MDHEN and CDR2 SYDVKM. For the CDR3, the DNA is TGTGCCAGCAGTTCAGTAGGGGGCGTGGTTGACACTGAAGCTTTCTTT. Translated: CASSSVGGVVDTEAFF.

The chain carries TRBV19 and TRBJ2-7; perhaps TRBD1 as D (6 bases). V was pared by 0 bases and J by 0 bases, with 12 bases between. The germline CDR1 and CDR2 sequences are LNHDA and SQIVND (reference sequence). The CDR3 consists of 16 residues. CDR3 nucleotide sequence: TGTGCCAGTAGTATAGATTCGGCAGGGGCCTCCTACGAGCAGTACTTC. It encodes CASSIDSAGASYEQYF.